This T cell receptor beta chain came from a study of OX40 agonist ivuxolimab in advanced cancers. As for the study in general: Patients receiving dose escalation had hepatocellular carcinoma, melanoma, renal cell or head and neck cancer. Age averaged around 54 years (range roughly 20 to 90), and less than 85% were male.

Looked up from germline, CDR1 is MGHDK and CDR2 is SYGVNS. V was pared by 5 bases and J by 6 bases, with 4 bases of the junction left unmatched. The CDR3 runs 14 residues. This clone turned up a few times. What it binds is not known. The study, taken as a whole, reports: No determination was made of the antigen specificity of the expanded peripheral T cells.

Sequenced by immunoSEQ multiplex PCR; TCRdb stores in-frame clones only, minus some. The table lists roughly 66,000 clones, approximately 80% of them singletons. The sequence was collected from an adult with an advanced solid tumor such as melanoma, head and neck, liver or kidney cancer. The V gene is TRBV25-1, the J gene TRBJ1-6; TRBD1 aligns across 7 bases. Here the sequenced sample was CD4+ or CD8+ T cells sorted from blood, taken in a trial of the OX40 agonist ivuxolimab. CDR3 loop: CASSPRQGNSPLHF. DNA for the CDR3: TGTGCCAGCAGTCCCCGACAGGGTAATTCACCCCTCCACTTT.